This is a list of T cell receptor beta chains from one sample in a study of blood T cell repertoires in COVID-19. The table came from immunoSEQ multiplex PCR; TCRdb's copy has only in-frame clones and leaves some out. This sample yields approximately 290,000 clones, of which around 87% are seen a single time; roughly 2.1% belongs to the top ten. Sample: peripheral blood. Receptors were obtained from a man younger than 35 with active or convalescent COVID-19. The CDR3 runs from the conserved cysteine through the conserved F or W. The order of the fields is D gene, clone size, J gene, V gene, CDR3 protein, CDR3 DNA. D genes are given only for firm matches. Size tells how often a clone was seen (once, few, many) or the class of an expanded clone, and some rows leave it out.

>.|.|TRBJ1-4|TRBV7-9
CASSGGTDNEKLFF
TGTGCCAGCAGCGGCGGGACGGACAATGAAAAACTGTTTTTT
>.|.|TRBJ1-2|TRBV4-1
CASSYRGDGLSGYTF
TGCGCCAGCAGCTACCGGGGAGATGGACTATCAGGCTACACCTTC
>TRBD1|.|TRBJ1-2|TRBV4-1
CASSQTGQGAEYGYTF
TGCGCCAGCAGCCAGACCGGACAGGGGGCAGAGTATGGCTACACCTTC
>.|.|TRBJ1-4|TRBV27
CASTPGGRGGEKLFF
TGTGCCAGCACACCTGGGGGCAGGGGAGGGGAAAAACTGTTTTTT
>.|.|TRBJ1-1|TRBV7-2
CASSLSPWGGNTEAFF
TGTGCCAGCAGCTTAAGTCCATGGGGAGGGAACACTGAAGCTTTCTTT
>.|.|TRBJ1-2|TRBV7-9
CASSLPLANYGYTF
TGTGCCAGCAGCTTACCCCTGGCCAACTATGGCTACACCTTC
>.|.|TRBJ1-4|TRBV27
CASSVWGGDGEKLFF
TGTGCCAGCAGTGTCTGGGGAGGGGATGGTGAAAAACTGTTTTTT
>.|.|TRBJ1-5|TRBV10-2
CASSDRSNQPQHF
TGCGCCAGCAGTGACAGATCCAATCAGCCCCAGCATTTT
>TRBD1|.|TRBJ1-5|TRBV9
CASSGGQGGQPQHF
TGTGCCAGCAGCGGCGGACAGGGAGGTCAGCCCCAGCATTTT
>.|once|TRBJ2-7|TRBV19
CASTPSDSFEQYF
TGTGCCAGTACCCCCTCGGACAGTTTCGAGCAGTACTTC
>.|.|TRBJ1-1|TRBV6-4
CASSDGGSEAFF
TGTGCCAGCAGTGACGGCGGGTCTGAAGCTTTCTTT
>.|.|TRBJ1-1|TRBV15
CATWKQGNTEAFF
TGTGCCACCTGGAAGCAGGGGAACACTGAAGCTTTCTTT
>TRBD1|.|TRBJ1-3|TRBV5-4
CASSRQGLPGNTIYF
TGTGCCAGCAGCCGACAGGGGCTTCCTGGAAACACCATATATTTT
>TRBD2|once|TRBJ2-7|TRBV18
CASSQTSGRADSYEQYF
TGTGCCAGCTCACAGACTAGCGGGAGGGCCGATTCCTACGAGCAGTACTTC
>.|.|TRBJ2-6|TRBV18
CASSPVRTTRSSGANVLTF
TGTGCCAGCTCACCAGTTAGAACAACTAGAAGCTCTGGGGCCAACGTCCTGACTTTC
>.|.|TRBJ2-1|TRBV7-9
CASSTTEYNEQFF
TGTGCCAGCAGCACGACAGAGTACAATGAGCAGTTCTTC
>.|.|TRBJ1-5|TRBV18
CASSPDGGRNQPQHF
TGTGCCAGCTCACCCGACGGTGGGAGGAATCAGCCCCAGCATTTT
>.|.|TRBJ2-2|TRBV7-3
CASSESGNTGELFF
TGTGCCAGCAGCGAAAGCGGGAACACCGGGGAGCTGTTTTTT
>TRBD1|few|TRBJ1-4|TRBV9
CASSLTGGSLNEKLFF
TGTGCCAGCAGCCTAACAGGGGGCAGTTTAAATGAAAAACTGTTTTTT
>TRBD2|.|TRBJ2-3|TRBV5-1
CASSSLAGGLTDTQYF
TGCGCCAGCAGTTCCCTGGCGGGAGGACTCACAGATACGCAGTATTTT
>.|.|TRBJ1-3|TRBV4-1
CASSTGRGKRGNTIYF
TGCGCCAGCAGCACCGGTCGGGGGAAGCGAGGAAACACCATATATTTT
>.|.|TRBJ2-1|TRBV13
CASSLAALGLYNEQFF
TGTGCCAGCAGCTTAGCGGCACTGGGGCTGTACAATGAGCAGTTCTTC
>TRBD2|.|TRBJ2-1|TRBV24-1
CATSEGLAGGNEQFF
TGTGCCACCTCCGAGGGACTAGCGGGGGGAAATGAGCAGTTCTTC
>.|once|TRBJ1-2|TRBV4-1
CASSQTGTSGYTF
TGCGCCAGCAGCCAGACGGGGACAAGTGGCTACACCTTC
>.|.|TRBJ2-7|TRBV28
CASGEAETYEQYF
TGTGCCAGCGGGGAAGCGGAAACCTACGAGCAGTACTTC
>TRBD2|many|TRBJ2-2|TRBV6-4
CASSALAGDTGELFF
TGTGCCAGCAGTGCACTAGCGGGGGACACCGGGGAGCTGTTTTTT
>TRBD1|.|TRBJ1-6|TRBV5-5
CASSSFPGQGAVGSPLHF
TGTGCCAGCAGCTCTTTTCCGGGACAGGGGGCTGTTGGTTCACCCCTCCACTTT
>.|.|TRBJ2-7|TRBV13
CASRPIPGKQRTRGYYEQYF
TGTGCCAGCAGGCCTATTCCGGGAAAACAAAGGACCCGGGGGTATTACGAGCAGTACTTC
>.|.|TRBJ2-1|TRBV14
CASSLQGLYNEQFF
TGTGCCAGCAGCCTACAGGGTCTCTACAATGAGCAGTTCTTC
>.|once|TRBJ1-1|TRBV5-1
CASSGDNGVEAFF
TGCGCCAGCAGCGGAGACAACGGGGTTGAAGCTTTCTTT
>TRBD2|.|TRBJ2-7|TRBV6-5
CASKGLAGSYEQYF
TGTGCCAGCAAGGGACTAGCGGGGTCCTACGAGCAGTACTTC
>.|.|TRBJ2-3|TRBV21-1
CASSTPPNSGSGTDTQYF
TGTGCCAGCAGCACGCCCCCCAACAGCGGGAGCGGCACAGATACGCAGTATTTT
>.|.|TRBJ2-1|TRBV19
CASRGPSAGPYNEQFF
TGTGCCAGTAGGGGGCCGAGCGCCGGGCCCTACAATGAGCAGTTCTTC
>TRBD1|.|TRBJ1-1|TRBV19
CASSMGRGLKGEAFF
TGTGCCAGTAGTATGGGAAGGGGGCTAAAGGGTGAAGCTTTCTTT
>.|.|TRBJ2-1|TRBV5-8
CATDGEYNEQFF
TGTGCCACTGACGGAGAGTACAATGAGCAGTTCTTC
>.|.|TRBJ1-2|TRBV7-6
CASSPEDGGDGYTF
TGTGCCAGCAGCCCCGAGGACGGGGGGGATGGCTACACCTTC
>TRBD1|.|TRBJ1-5|TRBV10-3
CAISEGTVQPQHF
TGTGCCATCAGTGAGGGGACAGTTCAGCCCCAGCATTTT
>TRBD2|.|TRBJ2-1|TRBV6-5
CASSYSSSGIRNEQFF
TGTGCCAGCAGTTACTCGTCTAGCGGGATTCGCAATGAGCAGTTCTTC
>TRBD1|.|TRBJ2-5|TRBV11-2
CASSSAGQGRETQYF
TGTGCCAGCAGCTCCGCGGGACAGGGGCGAGAGACCCAGTACTTC